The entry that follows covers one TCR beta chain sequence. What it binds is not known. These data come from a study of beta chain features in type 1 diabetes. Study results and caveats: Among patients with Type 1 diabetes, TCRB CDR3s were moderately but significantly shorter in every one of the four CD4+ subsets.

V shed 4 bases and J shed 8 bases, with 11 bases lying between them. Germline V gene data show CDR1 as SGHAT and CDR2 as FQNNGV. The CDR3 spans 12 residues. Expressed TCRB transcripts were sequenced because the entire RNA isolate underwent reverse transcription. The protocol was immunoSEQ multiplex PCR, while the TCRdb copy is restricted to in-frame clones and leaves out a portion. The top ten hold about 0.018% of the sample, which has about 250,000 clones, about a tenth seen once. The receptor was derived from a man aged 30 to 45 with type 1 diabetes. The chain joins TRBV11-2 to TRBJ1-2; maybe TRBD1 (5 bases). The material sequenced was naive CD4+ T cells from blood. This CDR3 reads CASSYRTRGYTF. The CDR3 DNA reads TGTGCCAGCAGCTACCGGACACGAGGCTACACCTTC.